The 8 T cell receptor beta chains below were found in one sample sequenced in a study of blood T cell repertoires in COVID-19. Data came from immunoSEQ multiplex PCR; TCRdb stores just in-frame clones and leaves some out. This repertoire shows 300,000 or so clones, roughly 90% found once; its top ten account for 2.5% to 3%. The sequenced sample was peripheral blood. Receptors were obtained from a woman in her thirties with COVID-19, enrolled during active disease.

The genes are TRBV28 and TRBJ1-4, with D unclear. Trimming stripped 2 bases from V and 2 bases from J, with 12 bases between. Germline lookup yields CDR1 MDHEN and CDR2 SYDVKM. This CDR3 spans 16 amino acids. The DNA for the CDR3 is TGTGCCAGCAGTTTAAGCCCCCAGGTTACTAATGAAAAACTGTTTTTT. This codes for CASSLSPQVTNEKLFF.

Points on this clone: A junction end diverges from the germline sequence, so it may reflect a read error. The rearrangement links TRBV4-1 to TRBJ1-1, with TRBD1 identical over 8 bases. Germline values: CDR1 MGHRA, CDR2 YSYEKL. CDR3 length: 17 amino acids. Here the CDR3 DNA reads TGCGCCAGCAACGTACACCCAGGACAGGGCGGAAACAATGAAGCTTTCTTT. As protein: CASNVHPGQGGNNEAFF.

This clone has at least ten counts. The CDR3 DNA sequence: TGTGCCAGTAGCCCAAGCAGGCGGGAGCCTTCAGAGACCCAGTACTTC. It specifies CASSPSRREPSETQYF. The chain recombines TRBV19 with TRBJ2-5; 7 nucleotides match TRBD2. Trimming cost V 6 bases and J 4 bases; bases outside gene matches: 14. Germline CDR1 LNHDA, CDR2 SQIVND (reference sequence). This CDR3 has 16 amino acids.

This chain connects TRBV11-3 to TRBJ2-7, with TRBD1 matching 11 bases. The CDR3 covers 14 residues. Per germline, CDR1 SGHNT and CDR2 YENEEA. The trim removed 5 bases at V and 4 bases at J, leaving 4 bases unmatched. CDR3 region: CASSLRDRGYEQYF. The CDR3 DNA reads as TGTGCCAGCAGCCTCCGGGACAGGGGGTACGAGCAGTACTTC.

This clone was observed a single time. The chain carries TRBV7-3 and TRBJ2-2; D might be TRBD1 (5 bases). CDR3 length equals 17 residues. The germline V gene encodes CDR1 SGHTA and CDR2 FQGTGA. Trimming shortened V by 1 base and J by 2 bases, and 14 bases separated the two germline ends. CDR3 nucleotides: TGTGCCAGCAGCTTAAAACCCTGGGGCGGTAACACCGGGGAGCTGTTTTTT. Amino acid sequence: CASSLKPWGGNTGELFF.

The chain is built from TRBV29-1 and TRBJ2-1; D is perhaps TRBD2 (5 bases). Germline lookup yields CDR1 SQVTM and CDR2 ANQGSEA. Trimming shortened V by 0 bases and J by 3 bases, and 12 bases separated the two germline ends. The CDR3 has 15 residues. CDR3 nucleotide sequence: TGCAGCGTTGAAGAAAAAGCGGCTATCTACAATGAGCAGTTCTTC. Encoded protein: CSVEEKAAIYNEQFF.

CDR3 in amino acids: CASSLSFGSEVTQYF. DNA for the CDR3: TGTGCCAGCAGCTTATCCTTCGGTTCCGAGGTGACCCAGTACTTC. The V and J genes are TRBV11-2 and TRBJ2-5, with no clear D. The length of the CDR3 is 15 residues. V was pared by 2 bases and J by 7 bases, with 17 bases between. Germline CDR1 reads SGHAT; CDR2 reads FQNNGV.

This clone came up once. This chain connects TRBV28 to TRBJ1-2; maybe TRBD1 (6 bases). Looked up from germline, CDR1 is MDHEN and CDR2 is SYDVKM. The CDR3 is made up of 16 amino acids. Deletions cut 6 bases from V and 2 bases from J, with 19 bases between. The CDR3 reads CASSPGQFPQNYGYTF. The CDR3 region has the DNA TGTGCCAGCAGCCCAGGACAGTTTCCCCAGAACTATGGCTACACCTTC.